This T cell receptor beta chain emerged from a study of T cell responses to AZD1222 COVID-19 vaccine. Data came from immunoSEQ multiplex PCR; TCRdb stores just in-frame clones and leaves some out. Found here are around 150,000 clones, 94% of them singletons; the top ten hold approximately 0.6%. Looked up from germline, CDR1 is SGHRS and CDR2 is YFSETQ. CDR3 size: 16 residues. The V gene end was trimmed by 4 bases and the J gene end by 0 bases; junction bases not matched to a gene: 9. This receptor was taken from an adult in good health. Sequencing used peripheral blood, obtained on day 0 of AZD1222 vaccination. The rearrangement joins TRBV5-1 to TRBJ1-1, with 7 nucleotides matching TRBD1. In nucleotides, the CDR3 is TGCGCCAGCAGCCCCGGAGGGGGCGCTTTGAACACTGAAGCTTTCTTT. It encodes CASSPGGGALNTEAFF.